The 17 T cell receptor beta chains reported below all come from one sample, sequenced in a study of response to subunit inactivated influenza vaccine. MiXCR, run by TCRdb on the RT-PCR reads, gives a single entry per CDR3 protein. This table holds about 170,000 distinct CDR3 sequences, approximately 12% found once. These same records also appear under a second study, on T cells expressing NK-cell markers. That report notes: The authors made TCR beta cDNA libraries by 5'RACE template switching. This switching added a universal primer site and UMIs.

Specimen: CD8+ T cells sorted from PBMCs, collected about 13 days after vaccination. The receptors shown here come from a man aged 50-60 years who received an inactivated influenza vaccine.

This clonotype was seen a handful of times. CDR3 residues: CASSLLPPGEADTQYF. The CDR3 DNA reads TGTGCCAGCAGCCTCCTACCCCCGGGAGAGGCAGATACGCAGTATTTT. V is TRBV7-2 and J is TRBJ2-3; D is perhaps TRBD2 (6 bases). The germline V gene encodes CDR1 SGHTA and CDR2 FQGNSA. This CDR3 has 16 residues. The V end was cut by 5 bases, the J end by 4 bases, with 19 bases between.

This clonotype occurred once. The chain has TRBV12-3 or TRBV12-4 and TRBJ1-4; 10 nucleotides align to TRBD1. This CDR3 has 15 residues. Trimming cost V 4 bases and J 9 bases; bases outside gene matches: 8. Written as DNA, the CDR3 is TGTGCCAGCAGTTCCACTGGGGGACAGGGGCAAAAACTGTTTTTT. Encoded protein: CASSSTGGQGQKLFF.

In this sample, this clonotype turned up a few times. This chain connects TRBV7-9 to TRBJ2-1; D is tentatively TRBD1 or TRBD2 (5 bases each). The CDR3 length is 16 residues. The V end was cut by 2 bases, the J end by 8 bases, with 19 bases between. CDR1 is SEHNR and CDR2 is FQNEAQ in the germline V gene (reference sequence). The CDR3 DNA reads as TGTGCCAGCAGCTTACGAGAGGGACCCACAATGGATGAGCAGTTCTTC. This sequence encodes CASSLREGPTMDEQFF.

This chain connects TRBV29-1 to TRBJ2-3, with D perhaps given as TRBD1 or TRBD2 (5 bases each). The CDR3 is 14 residues long. V dropped 6 bases and J dropped 3 bases, with 16 bases sitting between them. The germline V gene encodes CDR1 SQVTM and CDR2 ANQGSEA. The CDR3: CSVFKGSLTDTQYF. As DNA, the CDR3 is TGCAGCGTGTTTAAGGGGAGTCTAACAGATACGCAGTATTTT.

This clonotype was recorded a few times. V usage is TRBV4-2 and J usage is TRBJ2-7; no clear D. Trimming took 0 bases from V and 2 from J, leaving 8 bases between them. The germline gives CDR1 LGHNA, CDR2 YNFKEQ. CDR3 length: 14 residues. CDR3: CASSQDLLTYEQYF. The CDR3, as DNA: TGTGCCAGCAGCCAAGACCTACTTACCTACGAGCAGTACTTC.

This chain links TRBV9 with TRBJ2-2; unclear D gene. In germline, CDR1 is SGDLS, CDR2 YYNGEE. Trimming shortened V by 5 bases and J by 6 bases, and 8 bases separated the two germline ends. This CDR3 comprises 12 residues. The chain's CDR3 is CASRARAGELFF. The CDR3 nucleotides are TGTGCCAGCAGGGCGCGCGCCGGGGAGCTGTTTTTT.

This chain links TRBV29-1 with TRBJ2-3; TRBD2 matches at 11 bases. Germline CDR1 reads SQVTM; CDR2 reads ANQGSEA. This CDR3 has 15 residues. V lost 3 bases, J lost 2 bases, and 4 bases stayed unmatched. The CDR3 DNA reads TGCAGCGTTGAGGGGACTAGCGGAAACACAGATACGCAGTATTTT. It yields the protein CSVEGTSGNTDTQYF.

V and J are TRBV29-1 and TRBJ1-1; D is unresolved. The CDR3 spans 13 residues. CDR1 is SQVTM, CDR2 ANQGSEA, per germline. Trimming removed 2 bases at V and 6 bases at J, with 13 bases between. CDR3 sequence reads: CSVESGMEAEAFF. DNA of the CDR3: TGCAGCGTTGAATCTGGGATGGAGGCTGAAGCTTTCTTT.

This clonotype has only a few counts. The chain is built from TRBV9 and TRBJ2-1; 10 bases are a match to TRBD2. The CDR3 extends over 16 amino acids. From germline, CDR1 is SGDLS and CDR2 YYNGEE. V gave up 3 bases and J gave up 9 bases; unmatched junction bases: 12. DNA for the CDR3: TGTGCCAGCAGCGCCCGTCCCGGGACTAGCGATGTTGAGCAGTTCTTC. Translated: CASSARPGTSDVEQFF.

This clonotype was recorded a few times. The chain links TRBV7-9 to TRBJ2-7, with a possible D match to TRBD2 (6 bases). The CDR3 spans 14 residues. Germline assignment: CDR1 SEHNR and CDR2 FQNEAQ (reference sequence). Trimming took off 3 bases at V and 4 bases at J, with 13 bases between the two ends. The CDR3 DNA reads as TGTGCCAGCAGCTTCGGACTAACTCGTTACGAGCAGTACTTC. Its protein product is CASSFGLTRYEQYF.

Remarks on this clonotype: A junction end diverges from the germline sequence, so it may reflect a read error. The rearrangement joins TRBV11-2 to TRBJ2-2; D is perhaps TRBD1 (6 bases). Germline values: CDR1 SGHAT, CDR2 FQNNGV. The CDR3 spans 15 residues. CDR3: CASSLGASNSGELFF. CDR3 sequence (DNA): TGTGCCAGCAGCCTGGGGGCATCGAACTCCGGGGAGCTGTTTTTT.

This clonotype showed up just a few times. The gene calls are TRBV7-9 and TRBJ2-2; D could derive from TRBD1 or TRBD2 (6 bases each). The V end was cut by 1 base, the J end by 0 bases, with 12 bases between. The CDR3 is 17 amino acids. Germline loops: CDR1 SEHNR, CDR2 FQNEAQ (reference sequence). CDR3 nucleotides: TGTGCCAGCAGCTTAGTAGGGGGGACAACGAACACCGGGGAGCTGTTTTTT. Its translation: CASSLVGGTTNTGELFF. The variable domain in full, completed from reference TRBV7-9 and TRBJ2-2, reads DTGVSQNPRHKITKRGQNVTFRCDPISEHNRLYWYRQTLGQGPEFLTYFQNEAQLEKSRLLSDRFSAERPKGSFSTLEIQRTEQGDSAMYLCASSLVGGTTNTGELFFGEGSRLTVL.

V usage is TRBV11-2 and J usage is TRBJ2-6; D is unclear. The germline V and J ends were trimmed by 1 base and 1 base, with 5 bases remaining between them. The CDR3 consists of 15 residues. Germline-derived CDR1 and CDR2 are SGHAT and FQNNGV. The CDR3 DNA follows: TGTGCCAGCAGCTTAGTAGGGTCTGGGGCCAACGTCCTGACTTTC. As protein: CASSLVGSGANVLTF.

The rearrangement links TRBV7-6 to TRBJ2-3, with 10 bases that match TRBD1. There are 16 residues in the CDR3. V lost 5 bases, J lost 4 bases, and 9 bases stayed unmatched. Germline CDR1 is SGHVS and CDR2 is FNYEAQ. CDR3 in amino acids: CASSRWGTGDPDTQYF. The CDR3 coding sequence is TGTGCCAGCAGCCGGTGGGGGACAGGGGATCCAGATACGCAGTATTTT.

Remarks on this clonotype: A read error may account for a junction end that differs from germline. This rearrangement joins TRBV2 to TRBJ2-3, with D unclear. From germline, CDR1 is SNHLY and CDR2 FYNNEI. This CDR3 has 15 residues. CDR3 sequence: CVSSEFGRREDTQYF. CDR3 nucleotide sequence: TGTGTCAGCAGTGAATTCGGGCGGCGAGAAGATACGCAGTATTTT.

The chain employs TRBV4-3 and TRBJ1-6; tentative D call: TRBD1 (6 bases). Germline CDR1 LGHNA, CDR2 YSLEER. Trimming took off 0 bases at V and 7 bases at J, with 13 bases between the two ends. The CDR3 has 16 amino acids. Here the CDR3 reads CASSQDAGGGNSPLHF. For the CDR3, the DNA is TGCGCCAGCAGCCAAGATGCCGGGGGCGGCAATTCACCCCTCCACTTT.

Points on this clonotype: The DNA is omitted, as the CDR3 cannot be located on it reliably, and the CDR3 follows TCRdb's listing. This chain joins TRBV6-5 and TRBJ2-2. The CDR3 is made up of 17 amino acids, end residues included. Germline lookup yields CDR1 MNHEY and CDR2 SVGAGI. This CDR3 is CASSTRWQNLAPGSCFF.